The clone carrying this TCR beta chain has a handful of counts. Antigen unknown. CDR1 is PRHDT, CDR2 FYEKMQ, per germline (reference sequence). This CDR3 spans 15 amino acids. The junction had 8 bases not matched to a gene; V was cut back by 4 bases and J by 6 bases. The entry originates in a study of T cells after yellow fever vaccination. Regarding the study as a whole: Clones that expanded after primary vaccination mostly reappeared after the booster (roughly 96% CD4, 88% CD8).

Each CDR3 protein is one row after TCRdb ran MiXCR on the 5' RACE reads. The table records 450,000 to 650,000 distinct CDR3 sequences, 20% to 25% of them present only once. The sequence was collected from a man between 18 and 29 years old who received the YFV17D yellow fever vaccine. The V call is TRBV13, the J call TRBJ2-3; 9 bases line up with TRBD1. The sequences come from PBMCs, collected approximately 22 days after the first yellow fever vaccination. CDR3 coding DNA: TGTGCCAGCAGCTCCCGGGACAGGGACTTCGATACGCAGTATTTT. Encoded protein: CASSSRDRDFDTQYF.